Only a few counts were recorded for the clone carrying this T cell receptor (beta chain). This sample was taken from a study of blood T cell repertoires in COVID-19. For the study at large: Samples came from the United States, Italy and Spain, spanning acute and convalescent COVID-19. Sample material is recorded as cDNA or gDNA derived from T cells, B-cell-depleted T cells, or PBMCs.

Original data processing: It was from reference gene primer amplification that nucleated cell counts were estimated. The protocol was immunoSEQ multiplex PCR, while the TCRdb copy is restricted to in-frame clones and leaves out a portion. D and trimming come from the DNA, and the V and J calls and clone size come from that table. This sample has around 28,000 clones, with roughly 87% found just once. Input material: peripheral blood. The receptor's source is a human donor in a cohort sampled during active COVID-19.

For the CDR3, the DNA is TGCGCCAGCAGTGAGTCCACTAGCACAGATACGCAGTATTTT. Its protein is CASSESTSTDTQYF. This sequence joins TRBV10-2 and TRBJ2-3; D gene uncertain. The CDR3 loop spans 14 amino acids. V was shortened by 0 bases and J by 0 bases, with 4 bases between the two germline ends. The germline CDR1 and CDR2 sequences are WSHSY and SAAADI.